The next 10 T cell receptor beta chains were all read from a single sample in a study of blood T cell repertoires in COVID-19. Clones were read by immunoSEQ multiplex PCR, and TCRdb kept only the in-frame ones, dropping some. The table records fewer than 250,000 clones, 88% of them present only once. The sequenced sample was PBMCs or T cells enriched from blood (not recorded which). The receptors stem from a woman in her fifties or sixties with acute COVID-19.

The gene calls are TRBV14 and TRBJ2-4; tentatively, D is TRBD2 (6 bases). V was shortened by 3 bases and J by 0 bases, with 9 bases between the two germline ends. This CDR3 region has 15 residues. Germline CDR1 reads SGHDN; CDR2 reads FVKESK. CDR3 sequence: CASSQGRLAKNIQYF. The CDR3 bases are TGTGCCAGCAGCCAGGGGAGGCTAGCCAAAAACATTCAGTACTTC.

The chain combines TRBV28 with TRBJ2-5, with D possibly TRBD2 on 5 matching bases. CDR1 is MDHEN, CDR2 SYDVKM, per germline. V was pared by 2 bases and J by 5 bases, with 9 bases between. This CDR3 is built from 13 residues. The CDR3 coding sequence is TGTGCCAGCAGTTTACCTAGCTTGGAGACCCAGTACTTC. Translated: CASSLPSLETQYF.

This chain joins TRBV28 and TRBJ1-2; D may be TRBD1 (6 bases). CDR1 and CDR2 (germline): MDHEN, SYDVKM. V gave up 2 bases and J gave up 2 bases, with 15 bases separating them. This CDR3 comprises 16 residues. CDR3 residues: CASSLRGSGKNYGYTF. CDR3 DNA sequence: TGTGCCAGCAGTTTAAGGGGGTCAGGGAAGAACTATGGCTACACCTTC.

This clone was seen once. The CDR3 protein is CASRPGLAEYEQYF. The DNA of the CDR3 is TGTGCCAGCCGACCGGGACTAGCGGAATACGAGCAGTACTTC. V and J are TRBV19 and TRBJ2-7; TRBD2 matches 11 bases. Per germline, CDR1 LNHDA and CDR2 SQIVND (reference sequence). V was clipped by 9 bases and J by 4 bases; unmatched bases: 8. CDR3 length: 14 residues.

The genes are TRBV28 and TRBJ2-7; D gene uncertain. The CDR3 has 15 residues. Trimming took off 6 bases at V and 0 bases at J, with 15 bases between the two ends. The germline V gene encodes CDR1 MDHEN and CDR2 SYDVKM. CDR3 in amino acids: CASSPTMAVSYEQYF. The CDR3 DNA is TGTGCCAGCAGCCCCACTATGGCGGTCTCCTACGAGCAGTACTTC.

DNA of the CDR3: TGCGCCAGCAGTGAGTCGATCCGAGTACTTAAGCGGGAGGCTACAGATACGCAGTATTTT. Protein product: CASSESIRVLKREATDTQYF. This chain links TRBV10-2 with TRBJ2-3; 9 bases map to TRBD2. Losses at the gene ends were 0 bases for V and 3 bases for J; bases not matched to a gene: 16. This CDR3 region has 20 residues. Germline loops: CDR1 WSHSY, CDR2 SAAADI.

This chain uses TRBV5-1 with TRBJ2-3, with 9 bases identical to TRBD2. The CDR3 extends over 15 amino acids. Germline CDR1 and CDR2: SGHRS and YFSETQ. V lost 4 bases to trimming and J lost 2 bases; unmatched junction nucleotides: 5. The CDR3 loop is CASSLSGRDTDTQYF. The CDR3 nucleotides read TGCGCCAGCAGCCTTAGCGGGAGAGACACAGATACGCAGTATTTT.

This clone was seen once. This chain uses TRBV7-9 with TRBJ2-5; no definite D call. This CDR3 has 13 amino acids. Germline CDR1 and CDR2: SEHNR and FQNEAQ (reference sequence). V lost 5 bases and J 0 bases, leaving 7 bases between the germline ends. The CDR3 DNA sequence: TGTGCCAGCAGCCGAGAGTACCAAGAGACCCAGTACTTC. Amino acid sequence: CASSREYQETQYF.

The V call is TRBV7-2, the J call TRBJ2-1; 7 nucleotides match TRBD1. Germline CDR1 and CDR2: SGHTA and FQGNSA. The CDR3 consists of 15 residues. J lost 3 bases, V lost 2 bases, and 4 bases had no gene match. The CDR3 loop is CASSLRGGDYNEQFF. CDR3 DNA: TGTGCCAGCAGCTTAAGAGGGGGCGACTACAATGAGCAGTTCTTC.

This sequence joins TRBV13 and TRBJ1-6, with 7 bases aligning to TRBD1. The CDR3 loop spans 16 amino acids. V was pared by 1 base and J by 4 bases, with 4 bases of the junction left unmatched. Germline V gene data show CDR1 as PRHDT and CDR2 as FYEKMQ (reference sequence). CDR3 DNA: TGTGCCAGCAGCTTAGCCCGGGACAGTTATAATTCACCCCTCCACTTT. It yields the protein CASSLARDSYNSPLHF. The complete variable domain, with remaining parts taken from reference TRBV13 and TRBJ1-6, reads AAGVIQSPRHLIKEKRETATLKCYPIPRHDTVYWYQQGPGQDPQFLISFYEKMQSDKGSIPDRFSAQQFSDYHSELNMSSLELGDSALYFCASSLARDSYNSPLHFGNGTRLTVT.